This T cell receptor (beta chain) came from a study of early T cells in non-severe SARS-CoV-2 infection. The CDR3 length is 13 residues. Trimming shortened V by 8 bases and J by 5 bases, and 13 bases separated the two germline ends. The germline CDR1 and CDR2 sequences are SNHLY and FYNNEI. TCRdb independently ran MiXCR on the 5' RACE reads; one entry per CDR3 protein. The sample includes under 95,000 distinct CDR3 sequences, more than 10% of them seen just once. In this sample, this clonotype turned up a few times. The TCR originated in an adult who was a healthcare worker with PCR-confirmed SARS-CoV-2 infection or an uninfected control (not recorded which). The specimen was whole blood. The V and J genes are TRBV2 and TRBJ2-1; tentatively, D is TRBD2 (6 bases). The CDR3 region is CASRQGLNNEQFF. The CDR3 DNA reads TGTGCCAGCCGCCAGGGACTGAACAATGAGCAGTTCTTC.